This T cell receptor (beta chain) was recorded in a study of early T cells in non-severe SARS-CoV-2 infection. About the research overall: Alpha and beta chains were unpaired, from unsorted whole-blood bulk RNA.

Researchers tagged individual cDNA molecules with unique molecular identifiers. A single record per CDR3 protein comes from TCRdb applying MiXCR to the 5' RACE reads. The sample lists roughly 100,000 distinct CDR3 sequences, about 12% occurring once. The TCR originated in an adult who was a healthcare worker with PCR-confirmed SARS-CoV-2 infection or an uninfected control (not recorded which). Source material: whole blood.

This chain's CDR3 is CAAGIGRANTGELFF. DNA of the CDR3: TGTGCCGCGGGGATCGGGAGAGCGAACACCGGGGAGCTGTTTTTT. V and J are TRBV3-1 and TRBJ2-2, with D possibly matching TRBD2 (6 bases). The CDR3 spans 15 residues. The V gene lost 11 bases and the J gene lost 0 bases, with 16 bases spanning the gap. Germline CDR1 reads LGHDT; CDR2 reads YNNKEL (reference sequence).